A single sample is the source of the 24 T cell receptor beta chains below, sequenced in a study of siplizumab effects on memory and regulatory T cells. TCRdb's table, derived via immunoSEQ multiplex PCR, lists solely in-frame clones and lacks some. The repertoire includes about 110,000 clones, about 90% of them detected once, and about 0.78% sits in the top ten. Sequencing was carried out using Tregs sorted from blood. The source of these receptors is a human donor in good health.

This clone was seen only once. The gene calls are TRBV9 and TRBJ1-1, with D unclear. The V and J ends lost 0 bases and 6 bases respectively, with 3 bases between them. The CDR3 sequence is 11 residues long. The germline V gene encodes CDR1 SGDLS and CDR2 YYNGEE. The CDR3 sequence is CASSVGPEAFF. CDR3 bases: TGTGCCAGCAGCGTAGGACCTGAAGCTTTCTTT.

The count of this clone is one. The V call is TRBV6-6, the J call TRBJ1-5; no reliable D call. This CDR3 spans 15 amino acids. CDR1 and CDR2 (germline): MNHNY, SVGAGI (reference sequence). V shed 5 bases and J shed 0 bases, with 11 bases lying between them. In DNA form, the CDR3 reads TGTGCCAGCAGTGCGGGATTCTATAGCAATCAGCCCCAGCATTTT. Translating gives CASSAGFYSNQPQHF.

V and J are TRBV20-1 and TRBJ1-2, with a tentative D call TRBD1 (6 bases). There are 11 residues in the CDR3. Germline V gives CDR1 DFQATT, CDR2 SNEGSKA (reference sequence). Trimming pared 5 bases from V and 4 bases from J, leaving 8 bases between. The CDR3 nucleotides read TGCAGTGCTCTAGGGGGCTATGGCTACACCTTC. It encodes CSALGGYGYTF.

The chain joins TRBV6-1 to TRBJ2-4; maybe TRBD2 (6 bases). The germline V and J ends were trimmed by 2 bases and 12 bases, with 17 bases remaining between them. Germline V gene sequence: CDR1 MNHNS, CDR2 SASEGT. The CDR3 is 14 amino acids. CDR3 nucleotides: TGTGCCAGCAGTGAATCTCTGGGTTGGAGGGATCAGTACTTC. This translates into CASSESLGWRDQYF.

The chain joins TRBV19 to TRBJ1-3; no clear D gene. The CDR3 length is 14 residues. CDR1 LNHDA and CDR2 SQIVND come from the germline V gene (reference sequence). V lost 4 bases and J lost 2, with 9 bases in between. CDR3 in DNA: TGTGCCAGTAGTACCTCAAGGACTGGAAACACCATATATTTT. Encoded protein: CASSTSRTGNTIYF.

This clone was seen a single time. The V and J genes are TRBV5-1 and TRBJ2-3; no clear D. CDR3 size: 14 residues. Germline V gene lookup returns CDR1 SGHRS and CDR2 YFSETQ. V was pared by 0 bases and J by 5 bases, with 10 bases between. CDR3 loop: CASSLEKKQDTQYF. CDR3 DNA sequence: TGCGCCAGCAGCTTGGAAAAGAAGCAAGATACGCAGTATTTT.

This clone has a handful of counts. The CDR3 loop reads CASSEFGGNQPQHF. The CDR3, as DNA: TGTGCCAGCAGTGAATTCGGGGGGAATCAGCCCCAGCATTTT. The chain has TRBV6-1 and TRBJ1-5, with D perhaps matching TRBD1 (5 bases). The CDR3 is 14 amino acids. Trimming stripped 2 bases from V and 4 bases from J, with 9 bases between. From germline, CDR1 is MNHNS and CDR2 SASEGT.

The chain has TRBV21-1 and TRBJ1-5; TRBD1 is the table's D call and was not checked against the DNA. TRBV21-1 is designated a pseudogene. This CDR3 is built from 20 residues. The CDR3 region is CASSKYKLLMTGVGNQPQHF. The CDR3 DNA reads as TGTGCCAGCAGCAAATACAAACTACTAATGACAGGGGTTGGCAATCAGCCCCAGCATTTT.

The J gene is TRBJ1-2, the V gene TRBV14; TRBD1 might be the D (5 bases). The ends were cut back, 1 base at V and 2 bases at J, with 5 bases in the middle. Germline V lookup: CDR1 SGHDN, CDR2 FVKESK. CDR3 length equals 13 residues. The CDR3 reads CASSQAGNYGYTF. The DNA of the CDR3 is TGTGCCAGCAGCCAAGCAGGGAACTATGGCTACACCTTC. Variable domain in full (rest from reference TRBV14 and TRBJ1-2): EAGVTQFPSHSVIEKGQTVTLRCDPISGHDNLYWYRRVMGKEIKFLLHFVKESKQDESGMPNNRFLAERTGGTYSTLKVQPAELEDSGVYFCASSQAGNYGYTFGSGTRLTVV.

The chain employs TRBV5-4 and TRBJ1-1; D is unresolved. The CDR3 extends over 16 amino acids. Per germline, CDR1 SGHNT and CDR2 YYREEE (reference sequence). V was pared by 2 bases and J by 2 bases, with 16 bases between. CDR3 loop: CASSFGPGSANTEAFF. In nucleotides, the CDR3 is TGTGCCAGCAGCTTCGGGCCCGGCAGCGCTAACACTGAAGCTTTCTTT.

The rearrangement joins TRBV10-3 to TRBJ2-7; 11 nucleotides match TRBD2. The CDR3 runs to 14 residues. The ends lost 6 bases at V and 1 base at J; junction bases unmatched: 2. In germline, CDR1 is ENHRY, CDR2 SYGVKD. The CDR3 reads CAISGTSGSYEQYF. As DNA, the CDR3 is TGTGCCATCAGCGGGACTAGCGGATCCTACGAGCAGTACTTC.

This chain joins TRBV18 and TRBJ2-5, with D maybe TRBD1 (6 bases). CDR3 length equals 14 residues. The V gene's germline CDR1 is KGHSH and CDR2 LQKENI. V lost 2 bases and J lost 1, with 8 bases in between. Written as DNA, the CDR3 is TGTGCCAGCTCACCATGGGGGCCCCAAGAGACCCAGTACTTC. Protein sequence: CASSPWGPQETQYF.

This chain joins TRBV7-2 and TRBJ1-1, with D possibly being TRBD1 (6 bases). This CDR3 is built from 13 residues. CDR1 is SGHTA and CDR2 is FQGNSA in the germline V gene. V was trimmed by 6 bases and J by 0 bases, leaving 8 bases between them. CDR3 nucleotides: TGTGCCAGCAGAGGGGGTTTGAACACTGAAGCTTTCTTT. It specifies CASRGGLNTEAFF.

This clone has a single count. The chain carries TRBV15 and TRBJ2-2, with 14 bases fitting TRBD2. The V gene's germline CDR1 is LNHNV and CDR2 YYDKDF (reference sequence). V lost 6 bases, J lost 6 bases, and 9 bases stayed unmatched. This CDR3 has 17 amino acids. DNA for the CDR3: TGTGCCACCAGTAAAGGACTAGCGGGAGGAAAGGCCGGGGAGCTGTTTTTT. Protein product: CATSKGLAGGKAGELFF.

The chain combines TRBV5-1 with TRBJ2-3; a weak D match, TRBD2 (5 bases). Trimming took off 2 bases at V and 8 bases at J, with 15 bases between the two ends. Germline V lookup: CDR1 SGHRS, CDR2 YFSETQ. The length of the CDR3 is 14 residues. In nucleotides, the CDR3 is TGCGCCAGCAGCTTAACCCCACTAGTGAGTACGCAGTATTTT. Residues: CASSLTPLVSTQYF.

J is TRBJ2-5 and V is TRBV30; 8 bases are a match to TRBD2. CDR3 length: 16 residues. V trimming: 5 bases; J trimming: 0 bases; junction bases outside the gene matches: 11. Germline CDR1 reads GTSNPN; CDR2 reads SVGIG (reference sequence). The CDR3 loop is CAWDDQGGRHQETQYF. The DNA for the CDR3 is TGTGCCTGGGACGACCAGGGCGGGAGGCACCAAGAGACCCAGTACTTC.

This chain links TRBV7-8 with TRBJ1-1; maybe TRBD1 (5 bases). Trimming took off 5 bases at V and 5 bases at J, with 18 bases between the two ends. The CDR3 is made up of 15 amino acids. Germline V CDR1 and CDR2: SGHVS, FQNEAQ. CDR3 in amino acids: CASSPKGLGGTEAFF. CDR3 DNA sequence: TGTGCCAGCAGCCCAAAGGGACTAGGAGGAACTGAAGCTTTCTTT.

The CDR3 DNA is TGTGCCAGCAGCCCCGGATTCGGCGAGCAGTACTTC. Encoded protein: CASSPGFGEQYF. This chain links TRBV7-8 with TRBJ2-7, with D unclear. CDR3 length: 12 amino acids. CDR1 is SGHVS and CDR2 is FQNEAQ in the germline V gene. V lost 5 bases and J lost 6, with 11 bases in between. Based on the CDR3 plus reference TRBV7-8 and TRBJ2-7, the full variable domain is GAGVSQSPRYKVAKRGQDVALRCDPISGHVSLFWYQQALGQGPEFLTYFQNEAQLDKSGLPSDRFFAERPEGSVSTLKIQRTQQEDSAVYLCASSPGFGEQYFGPGTRLTVT.

The chain uses TRBV5-4 and TRBJ1-6; no firm D call. This CDR3 comprises 14 residues. The germline gives CDR1 SGHNT, CDR2 YYREEE (reference sequence). V was clipped by 2 bases and J by 8 bases, with 11 bases between them. The CDR3 region has the DNA TGTGCCAGCAGCTTCAATTTCCTCGATTCACCCCTCCACTTT. Its protein is CASSFNFLDSPLHF.

The rearrangement uses TRBV18 and TRBJ2-7; 8 positions match TRBD1. The CDR3 spans 16 residues. With 3 bases clipped from V and 1 base from J, the junction kept 8 bases outside the gene matches. Germline V lookup: CDR1 KGHSH, CDR2 LQKENI. CDR3 protein: CASSPFGQGLSYEQYF. The DNA of the CDR3 is TGTGCCAGCTCACCTTTCGGACAGGGACTTTCCTACGAGCAGTACTTC.

The genes are TRBV19 and TRBJ2-3; D tentatively fits TRBD1 or TRBD2 (5 bases each). Germline lookup yields CDR1 LNHDA and CDR2 SQIVND (reference sequence). Trimming took 11 bases from V and 5 from J, leaving 17 bases between them. The CDR3 spans 13 residues. The CDR3 is CASHRGGRDTQYF. CDR3 nucleotides: TGTGCCTCTCATCGGGGCGGCAGAGATACGCAGTATTTT. The full variable domain, its missing parts supplied by reference TRBV19 and TRBJ2-3, is DGGITQSPKYLFRKEGQNVTLSCEQNLNHDAMYWYRQDPGQGLRLIYYSQIVNDFQKGDIAEGYSVSREKKESFPLTVTSAQKNPTAFYLCASHRGGRDTQYFGPGTRLTVL.

This clone was recorded only once. The chain combines TRBV2 with TRBJ1-5, with D unresolved. Trimming took 7 bases from V and 5 from J, leaving 24 bases between them. Germline V gene data show CDR1 as SNHLY and CDR2 as FYNNEI. This CDR3 is 17 amino acids long. CDR3 sequence reads: CASTTSGGGREDQPQHF. CDR3 nucleotide sequence: TGTGCCAGCACGACGTCAGGAGGCGGGAGGGAGGATCAGCCCCAGCATTTT.

The rearrangement uses TRBV18 and TRBJ1-6, with 9 nucleotides matching TRBD1. Germline V gene lookup returns CDR1 KGHSH and CDR2 LQKENI. The CDR3 has 14 residues. V was clipped by 4 bases and J by 9 bases; unmatched bases: 4. In DNA, the CDR3 is TGTGCCAGCTCACTCTGGACAGGGGTTTCACCCCTCCACTTT. Protein: CASSLWTGVSPLHF.

DNA for the CDR3: TGTGCCAGCTCACCCTTGTTAGAAGAGACCCAGTACTTC. Protein product: CASSPLLEETQYF. The J gene is TRBJ2-5, the V gene TRBV18; no definite D call. The CDR3 contains 13 residues. Germline CDR1 is KGHSH and CDR2 is LQKENI. The V end was cut by 3 bases, the J end by 3 bases, with 8 bases between.